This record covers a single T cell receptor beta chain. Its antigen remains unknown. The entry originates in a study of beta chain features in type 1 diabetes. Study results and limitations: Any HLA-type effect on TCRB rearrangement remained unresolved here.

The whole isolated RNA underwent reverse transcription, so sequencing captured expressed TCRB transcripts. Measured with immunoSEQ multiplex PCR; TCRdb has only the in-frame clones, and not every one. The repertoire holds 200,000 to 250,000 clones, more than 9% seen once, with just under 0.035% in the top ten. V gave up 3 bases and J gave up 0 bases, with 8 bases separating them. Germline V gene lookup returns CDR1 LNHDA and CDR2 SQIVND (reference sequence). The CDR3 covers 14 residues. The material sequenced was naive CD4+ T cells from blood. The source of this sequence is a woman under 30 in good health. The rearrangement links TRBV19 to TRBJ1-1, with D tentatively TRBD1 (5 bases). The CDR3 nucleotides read TGTGCCAGTAGTATCTCGGACATGAACACTGAAGCTTTCTTT. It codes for CASSISDMNTEAFF.